This T cell receptor beta chain stems from a study of sequential checkpoint blockade in melanoma. The treatment: randomized to nivolumab then ipilimumab (arm A) or the reverse (arm B). Live CD3+CD8+ CD19− CD56− cells were sorted from PBMCs. In its sample, this clone ranks as medium-sized. Generated by immunoSEQ multiplex PCR, the TCRdb table keeps only in-frame clones and is missing some. The data show about 22,000 clones, 80% seen once. Germline values: CDR1 SGHRS, CDR2 YFSETQ. The CDR3 spans 16 residues. V shed 0 bases and J shed 3 bases, with 13 bases lying between them. Sequenced material: CD8+ T cells sorted from blood (inferred from file names), taken from a patient given nivolumab and ipilimumab in sequence. The origin of this receptor is a human donor with melanoma. V is TRBV5-1 and J is TRBJ1-3, with D possibly matching TRBD1 (6 bases). DNA for the CDR3: TGCGCCAGCAGCTTGGGAGGCAGGGGTTATGGAAACACCATATATTTT. Encoded protein: CASSLGGRGYGNTIYF.